A single sample is the source of the 8 T cell receptor beta chains below, sequenced in a study of CD8 T cells in ankylosing spondylitis. Each CDR3 protein gets one entry after TCRdb re-called the 5' RACE reads with MiXCR. The sample lists 35,000 to 50,000 distinct CDR3 sequences; 10% to 13% were seen once. The specimen sequenced was blood, either unsorted or a sorted T cell fraction (not recorded which). The receptors were sampled from a male donor with ankylosing spondylitis or in good health (not recorded which).

The chain couples TRBV24-1 to TRBJ2-1, with 7 bases matching TRBD2. V lost 5 bases to trimming and J lost 9 bases; unmatched junction nucleotides: 6. Germline CDR1 reads KGHDR; CDR2 reads SFDVKD. CDR3 size: 13 residues. The DNA for the CDR3 is TGTGCCACCAGTGGTGGACTAGTCTCTGAGCAGTTCTTC. Protein sequence: CATSGGLVSEQFF.

This clonotype appeared many times. V and J are TRBV4-3 and TRBJ2-5, with 9 bases lining up with TRBD1. CDR1 and CDR2 from the germline V gene are LGHNA and YSLEER. Unmatched junction bases numbered 11, after V lost 1 base and J lost 5 bases. There are 17 residues in the CDR3. The CDR3 DNA sequence: TGCGCCAGCAGCCAAGGGGCCGGGACAGGGAAGGGTGAGACCCAGTACTTC. Residues: CASSQGAGTGKGETQYF.

This clonotype has at least ten counts. The chain employs TRBV29-1 and TRBJ2-5; D uncertain. V lost 1 base, J lost 5 bases, and 2 bases lay in between. Germline V lookup: CDR1 SQVTM, CDR2 ANQGSEA. This CDR3 region has 10 residues. CDR3 nucleotides: TGCAGCGTTGAAGGGGAGACCCAGTACTTC. As protein: CSVEGETQYF. The complete variable domain, with remaining parts taken from reference TRBV29-1 and TRBJ2-5, reads SAVISQKPSRDICQRGTSLTIQCQVDSQVTMMFWYRQQPGQSLTLIATANQGSEATYESGFVIDKFPISRPNLTFSTLTVSNMSPEDSSIYLCSVEGETQYFGPGTRLLVL.

This clonotype was seen ten or more times. This chain uses TRBV20-1 with TRBJ1-1; TRBD1 might be the D (5 bases). This CDR3 has 13 amino acids. The germline gives CDR1 DFQATT, CDR2 SNEGSKA (reference sequence). The V end lost 5 bases, the J end lost 3 bases, and 13 bases lay between the germline ends. The CDR3 loop reads CSAARGGDTEAFF. The DNA for the CDR3 is TGCAGTGCTGCACGGGGAGGGGACACTGAAGCTTTCTTT.

At least ten counts were recorded for this clonotype. CDR3 residues: CASSPGLAGWETQYF. In DNA form, the CDR3 reads TGTGCCAGCAGCCCTGGACTAGCGGGATGGGAGACCCAGTACTTC. This chain links TRBV3-1 with TRBJ2-5; 12 bases agree with TRBD2. The CDR3 length is 15 residues. V lost 4 bases to trimming and J lost 5 bases; unmatched junction nucleotides: 5. In germline, CDR1 is LGHDT, CDR2 YNNKEL (reference sequence).

This clonotype was counted many times. This sequence joins TRBV12-3 or TRBV12-4 and TRBJ1-2, with D perhaps matching TRBD1 (5 bases). This CDR3 has 13 residues. With 6 bases removed from V and 8 bases from J, the gap between germline ends came to 16 bases. CDR3 DNA: TGTGCCAGCAGCGGGACCGCGTCCGAGGGCTACACCTTC. It specifies CASSGTASEGYTF.

This clonotype was recorded many times. The junction shows a germline mismatch at one end, possibly a read error. The chain joins TRBV11-2 to TRBJ2-1, with D perhaps given as TRBD1 or TRBD2 (7 bases each). CDR3 length equals 13 residues. The germline CDR1 and CDR2 sequences are SGHAT and FQNNGV. Written as DNA, the CDR3 is TGTGCCAGCAGCCAGGGGGGGGGGTCCCCCGCGGTCTTC. It specifies CASSQGGGSPAVF.

This clonotype was counted at least ten times. J is TRBJ1-4 and V is TRBV20-1; D not resolved. The CDR3 is 12 amino acids. Germline-derived CDR1 and CDR2 are DFQATT and SNEGSKA (reference sequence). V gave up 4 bases and J gave up 4 bases, with 7 bases separating them. DNA of the CDR3: TGCAGTGCTAAGTACAGTAATGAAAAACTGTTTTTT. Translated, it gives CSAKYSNEKLFF.